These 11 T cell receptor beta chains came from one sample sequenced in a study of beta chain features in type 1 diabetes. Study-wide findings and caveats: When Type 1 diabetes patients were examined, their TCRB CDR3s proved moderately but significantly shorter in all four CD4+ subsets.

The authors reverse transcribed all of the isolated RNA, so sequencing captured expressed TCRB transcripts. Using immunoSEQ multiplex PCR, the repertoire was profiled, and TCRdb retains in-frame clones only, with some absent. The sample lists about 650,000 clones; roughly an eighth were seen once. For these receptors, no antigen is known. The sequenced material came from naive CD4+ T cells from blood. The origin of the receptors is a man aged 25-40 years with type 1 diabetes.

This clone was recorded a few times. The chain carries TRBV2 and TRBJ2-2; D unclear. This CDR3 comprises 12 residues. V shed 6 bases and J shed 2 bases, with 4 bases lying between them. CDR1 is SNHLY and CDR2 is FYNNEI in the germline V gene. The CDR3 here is CASSVNTGELFF. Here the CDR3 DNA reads TGTGCCAGCAGCGTTAACACCGGGGAGCTGTTTTTT.

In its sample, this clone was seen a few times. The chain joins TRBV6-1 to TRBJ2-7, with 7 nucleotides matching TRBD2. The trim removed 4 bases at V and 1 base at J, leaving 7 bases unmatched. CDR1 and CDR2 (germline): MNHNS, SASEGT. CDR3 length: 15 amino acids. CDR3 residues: CASSASGTDSYEQYF. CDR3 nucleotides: TGTGCCAGCAGTGCGAGCGGGACTGATTCCTACGAGCAGTACTTC.

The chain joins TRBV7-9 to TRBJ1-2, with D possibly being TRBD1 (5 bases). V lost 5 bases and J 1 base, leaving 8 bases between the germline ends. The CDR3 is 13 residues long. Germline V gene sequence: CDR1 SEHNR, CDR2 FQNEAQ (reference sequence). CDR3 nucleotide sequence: TGTGCCAGCAGCCCGGGACTTAACTATGGCTACACCTTC. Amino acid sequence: CASSPGLNYGYTF.

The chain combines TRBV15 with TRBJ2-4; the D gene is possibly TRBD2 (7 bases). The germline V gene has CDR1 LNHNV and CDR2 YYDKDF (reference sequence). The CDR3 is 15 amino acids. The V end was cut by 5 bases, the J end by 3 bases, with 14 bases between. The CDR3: CATSLGGGGKNIQYF. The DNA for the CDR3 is TGTGCCACCAGCCTAGGGGGGGGCGGCAAAAACATTCAGTACTTC.

DNA of the CDR3: TGTGCTAGTGGTGCTACCTTGACACCACAGGGGGGGAACACAGATACGCAGTATTTT. As protein: CASGATLTPQGGNTDTQYF. This chain joins TRBV12-5 and TRBJ2-3; weak D call: TRBD1 (8 bases). CDR3 size: 19 residues. V lost 5 bases and J 2 bases, leaving 26 bases between the germline ends. Germline V CDR1 and CDR2: LGHNT, FRNRAP.

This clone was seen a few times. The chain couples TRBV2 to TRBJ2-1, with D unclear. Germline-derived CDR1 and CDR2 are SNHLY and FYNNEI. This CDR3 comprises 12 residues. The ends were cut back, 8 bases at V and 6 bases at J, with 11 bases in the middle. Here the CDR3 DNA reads TGTGCCAGCCAATCCATTATCAATGAGCAGTTCTTC. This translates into CASQSIINEQFF.

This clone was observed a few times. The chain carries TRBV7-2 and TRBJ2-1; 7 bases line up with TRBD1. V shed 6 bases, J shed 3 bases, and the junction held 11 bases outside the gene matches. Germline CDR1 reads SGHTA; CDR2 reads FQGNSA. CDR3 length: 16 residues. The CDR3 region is CASRPPPGQSYNEQFF. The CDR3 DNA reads TGTGCCAGCAGACCACCGCCGGGACAGAGCTACAATGAGCAGTTCTTC. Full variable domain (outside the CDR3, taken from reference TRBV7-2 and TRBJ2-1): GAGVSQSPSNKVTEKGKDVELRCDPISGHTALYWYRQSLGQGLEFLIYFQGNSAPDKSGLPSDRFSAERTGGSVSTLTIQRTQQEDSAVYLCASRPPPGQSYNEQFFGPGTRLTVL.

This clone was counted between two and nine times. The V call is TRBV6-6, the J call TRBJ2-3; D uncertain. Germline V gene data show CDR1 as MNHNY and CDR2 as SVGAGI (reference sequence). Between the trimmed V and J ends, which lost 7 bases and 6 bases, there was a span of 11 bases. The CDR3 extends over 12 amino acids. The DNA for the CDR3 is TGTGCCAGCAAAGGCGGCTCGGATACGCAGTATTTT. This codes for CASKGGSDTQYF.

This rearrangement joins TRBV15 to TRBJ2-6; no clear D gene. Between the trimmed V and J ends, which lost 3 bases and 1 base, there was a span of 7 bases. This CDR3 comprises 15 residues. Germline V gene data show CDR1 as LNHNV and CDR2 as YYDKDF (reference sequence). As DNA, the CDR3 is TGTGCCACCAGCAGCGGGCGTTCTGGGGCCAACGTCCTGACTTTC. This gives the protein CATSSGRSGANVLTF.

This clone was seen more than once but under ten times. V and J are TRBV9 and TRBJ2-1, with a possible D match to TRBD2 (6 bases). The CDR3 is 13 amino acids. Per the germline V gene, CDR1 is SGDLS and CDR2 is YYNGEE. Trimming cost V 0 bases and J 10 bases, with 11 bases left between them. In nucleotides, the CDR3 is TGTGCCAGCAGCGTAGGGGCGGGAAGGGAGCAGTTCTTC. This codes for CASSVGAGREQFF. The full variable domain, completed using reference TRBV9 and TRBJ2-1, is DSGVTQTPKHLITATGQRVTLRCSPRSGDLSVYWYQQSLDQGLQFLIQYYNGEERAKGNILERFSAQQFPDLHSELNLSSLELGDSALYFCASSVGAGREQFFGPGTRLTVL.

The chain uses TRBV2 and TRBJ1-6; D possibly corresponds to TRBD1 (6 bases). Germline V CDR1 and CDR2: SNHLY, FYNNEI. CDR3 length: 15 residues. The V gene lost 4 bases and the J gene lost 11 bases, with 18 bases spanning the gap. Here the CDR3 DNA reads TGTGCCAGCAGTGTGGGGCAGGACAGAGGGGCACCCCTCCACTTT. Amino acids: CASSVGQDRGAPLHF. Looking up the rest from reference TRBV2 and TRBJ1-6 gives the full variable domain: EPEVTQTPSHQVTQMGQEVILRCVPISNHLYFYWYRQILGQKVEFLVSFYNNEISEKSEIFDDQFSVERPDGSNFTLKIRSTKLEDSAMYFCASSVGQDRGAPLHFGNGTRLTVT.